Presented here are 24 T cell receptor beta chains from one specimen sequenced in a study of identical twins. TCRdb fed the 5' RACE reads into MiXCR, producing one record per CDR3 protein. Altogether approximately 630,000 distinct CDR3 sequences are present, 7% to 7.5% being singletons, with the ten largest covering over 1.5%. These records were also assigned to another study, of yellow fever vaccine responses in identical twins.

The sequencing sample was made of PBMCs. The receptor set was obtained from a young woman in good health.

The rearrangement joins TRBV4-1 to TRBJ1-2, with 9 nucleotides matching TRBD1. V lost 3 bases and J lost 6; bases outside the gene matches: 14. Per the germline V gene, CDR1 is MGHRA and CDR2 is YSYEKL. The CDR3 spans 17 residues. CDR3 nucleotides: TGCGCCAGCAGCCAGGCTGCCCCAGGGACAGGGTCCCATGGCTACACCTTC. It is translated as CASSQAAPGTGSHGYTF.

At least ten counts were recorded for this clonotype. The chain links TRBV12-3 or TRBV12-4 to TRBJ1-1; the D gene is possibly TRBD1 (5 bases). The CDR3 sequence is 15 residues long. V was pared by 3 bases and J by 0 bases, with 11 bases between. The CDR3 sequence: CASSFALQVNTEAFF. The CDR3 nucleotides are TGTGCCAGCAGTTTCGCCTTACAGGTGAACACTGAAGCTTTCTTT.

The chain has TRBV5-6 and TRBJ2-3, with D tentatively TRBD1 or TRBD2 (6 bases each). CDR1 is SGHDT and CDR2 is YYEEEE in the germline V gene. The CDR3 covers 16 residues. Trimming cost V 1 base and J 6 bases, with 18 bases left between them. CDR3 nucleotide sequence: TGTGCCAGCAGCTTGTCCGGGGGCCGGGTCATGGATACGCAGTATTTT. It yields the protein CASSLSGGRVMDTQYF.

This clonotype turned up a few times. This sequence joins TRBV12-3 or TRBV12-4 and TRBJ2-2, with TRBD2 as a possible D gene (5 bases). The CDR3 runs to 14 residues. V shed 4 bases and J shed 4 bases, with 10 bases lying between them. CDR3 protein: CASSSTGSTGELFF. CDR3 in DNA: TGTGCCAGCAGTTCTACGGGGAGCACCGGGGAGCTGTTTTTT.

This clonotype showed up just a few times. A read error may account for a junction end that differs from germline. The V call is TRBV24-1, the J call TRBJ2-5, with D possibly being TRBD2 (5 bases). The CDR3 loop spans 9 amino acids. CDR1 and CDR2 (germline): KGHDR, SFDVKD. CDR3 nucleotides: TGTGCAGGGCCGTCCGGGGTTGGTTTC. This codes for CAGPSGVGF.

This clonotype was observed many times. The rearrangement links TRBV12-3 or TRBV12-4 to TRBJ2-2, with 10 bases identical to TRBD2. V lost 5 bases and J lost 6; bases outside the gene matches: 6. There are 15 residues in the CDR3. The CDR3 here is CASSHRLAGPGELFF. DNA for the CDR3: TGTGCCAGCAGTCACCGACTAGCGGGCCCCGGGGAGCTGTTTTTT.

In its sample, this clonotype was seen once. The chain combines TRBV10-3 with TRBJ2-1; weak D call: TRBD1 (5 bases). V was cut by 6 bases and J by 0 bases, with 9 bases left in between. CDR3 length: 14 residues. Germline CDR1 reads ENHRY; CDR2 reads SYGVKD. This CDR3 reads CAIRDINSYNEQFF. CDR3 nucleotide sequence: TGTGCCATCAGGGACATCAACTCCTACAATGAGCAGTTCTTC.

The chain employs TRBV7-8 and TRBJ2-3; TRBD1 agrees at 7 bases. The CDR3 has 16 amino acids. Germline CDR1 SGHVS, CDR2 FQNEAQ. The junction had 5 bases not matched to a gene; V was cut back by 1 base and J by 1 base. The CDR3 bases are TGTGCCAGCAGCTTAGAGACAGGGATACGCACAGATACGCAGTATTTT. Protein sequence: CASSLETGIRTDTQYF.

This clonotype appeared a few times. The CDR3 DNA reads as TGCAGTGCTAGACGCGGGACGGACAATGAGCAGTTCTTC. Its translation: CSARRGTDNEQFF. The chain is built from TRBV20-1 and TRBJ2-1; D possibly corresponds to TRBD2 (6 bases). Deletions cut 2 bases from V and 5 bases from J, with 10 bases between. Germline values: CDR1 DFQATT, CDR2 SNEGSKA (reference sequence). The CDR3 covers 13 residues.

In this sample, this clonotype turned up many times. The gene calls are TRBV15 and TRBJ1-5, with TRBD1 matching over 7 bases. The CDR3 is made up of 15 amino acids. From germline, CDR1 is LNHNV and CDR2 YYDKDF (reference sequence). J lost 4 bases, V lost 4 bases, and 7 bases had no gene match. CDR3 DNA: TGTGCCACCAGCATTACAGGGGAGAAGAATCAGCCCCAGCATTTT. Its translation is CATSITGEKNQPQHF.

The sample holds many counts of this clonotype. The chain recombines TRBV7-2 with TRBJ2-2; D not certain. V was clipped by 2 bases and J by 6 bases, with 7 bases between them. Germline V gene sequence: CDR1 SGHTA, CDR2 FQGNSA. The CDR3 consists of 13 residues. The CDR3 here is CASSLLVAGELFF. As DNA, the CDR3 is TGTGCCAGCAGCTTATTAGTTGCCGGGGAGCTGTTTTTT.

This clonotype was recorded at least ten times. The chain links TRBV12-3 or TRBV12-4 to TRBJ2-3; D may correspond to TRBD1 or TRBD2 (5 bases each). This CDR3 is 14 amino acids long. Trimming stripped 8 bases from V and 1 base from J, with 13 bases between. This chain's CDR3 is CASAEGSGTDTQYF. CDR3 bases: TGTGCCAGCGCTGAGGGGTCCGGCACAGATACGCAGTATTTT.

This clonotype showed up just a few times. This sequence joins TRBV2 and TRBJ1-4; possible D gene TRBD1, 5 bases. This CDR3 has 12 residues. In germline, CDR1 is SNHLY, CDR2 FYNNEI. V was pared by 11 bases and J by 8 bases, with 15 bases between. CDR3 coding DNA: TGTGCCGGGCATGGCAGGGTCGAAAAACTGTTTTTT. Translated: CAGHGRVEKLFF. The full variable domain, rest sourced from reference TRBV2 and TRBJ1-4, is EPEVTQTPSHQVTQMGQEVILRCVPISNHLYFYWYRQILGQKVEFLVSFYNNEISEKSEIFDDQFSVERPDGSNFTLKIRSTKLEDSAMYFCAGHGRVEKLFFGSGTQLSVL.

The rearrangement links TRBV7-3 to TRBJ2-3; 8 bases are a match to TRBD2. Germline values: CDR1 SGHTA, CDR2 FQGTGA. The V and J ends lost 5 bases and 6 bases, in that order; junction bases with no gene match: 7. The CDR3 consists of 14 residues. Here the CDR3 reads CASSPGGVWDTQYF. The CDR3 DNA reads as TGTGCCAGCAGCCCCGGGGGGGTATGGGATACGCAGTATTTT.

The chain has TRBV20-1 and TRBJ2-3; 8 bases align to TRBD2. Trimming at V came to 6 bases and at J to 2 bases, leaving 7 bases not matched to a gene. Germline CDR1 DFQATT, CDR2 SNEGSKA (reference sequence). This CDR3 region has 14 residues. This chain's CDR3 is CSAMAGGPTDTQYF. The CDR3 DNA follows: TGCAGTGCCATGGCGGGGGGCCCCACAGATACGCAGTATTTT.

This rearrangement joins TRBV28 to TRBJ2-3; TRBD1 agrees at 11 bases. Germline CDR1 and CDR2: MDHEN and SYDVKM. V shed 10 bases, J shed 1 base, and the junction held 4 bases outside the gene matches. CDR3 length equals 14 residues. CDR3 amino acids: CATTGQGGTDTQYF. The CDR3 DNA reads TGTGCCACCACGGGACAGGGGGGCACAGATACGCAGTATTTT.

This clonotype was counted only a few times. CDR3 in DNA: TGCAGCGTTGAAGTTCTCCAAACGGGAACCCAAGAGACCCAGTACTTC. Translated: CSVEVLQTGTQETQYF. J is TRBJ2-5 and V is TRBV29-1, with D possibly being TRBD2 (5 bases). V lost 1 base to trimming and J lost 1 base, with 16 bases between them. Germline loops: CDR1 SQVTM, CDR2 ANQGSEA. This CDR3 region has 16 residues.

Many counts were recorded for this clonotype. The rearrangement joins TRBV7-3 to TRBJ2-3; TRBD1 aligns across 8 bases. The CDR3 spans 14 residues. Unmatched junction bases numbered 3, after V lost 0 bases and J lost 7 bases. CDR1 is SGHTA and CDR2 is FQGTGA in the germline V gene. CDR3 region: CASSLTGTGYTQYF. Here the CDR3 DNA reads TGTGCCAGCAGCTTAACGGGGACAGGATATACGCAGTATTTT. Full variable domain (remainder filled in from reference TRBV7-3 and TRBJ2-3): GAGVSQTPSNKVTEKGKYVELRCDPISGHTALYWYRQSLGQGPEFLIYFQGTGAADDSGLPNDRFFAVRPEGSVSTLKIQRTERGDSAVYLCASSLTGTGYTQYFGPGTRLTVL.

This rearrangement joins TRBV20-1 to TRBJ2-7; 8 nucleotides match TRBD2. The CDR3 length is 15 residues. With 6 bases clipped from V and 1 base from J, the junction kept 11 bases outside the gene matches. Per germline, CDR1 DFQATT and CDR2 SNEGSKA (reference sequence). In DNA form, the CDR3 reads TGCAGTGCCACTCCTCGCGGGAGGAGTTCCTACGAGCAGTACTTC. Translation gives CSATPRGRSSYEQYF.

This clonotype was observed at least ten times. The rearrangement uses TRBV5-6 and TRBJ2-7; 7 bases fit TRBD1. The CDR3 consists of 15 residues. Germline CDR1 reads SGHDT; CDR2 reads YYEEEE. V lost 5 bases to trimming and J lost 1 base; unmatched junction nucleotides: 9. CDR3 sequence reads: CASRPQNRGSYEQYF. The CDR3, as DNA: TGTGCCAGCAGACCACAAAACAGGGGTTCCTACGAGCAGTACTTC.

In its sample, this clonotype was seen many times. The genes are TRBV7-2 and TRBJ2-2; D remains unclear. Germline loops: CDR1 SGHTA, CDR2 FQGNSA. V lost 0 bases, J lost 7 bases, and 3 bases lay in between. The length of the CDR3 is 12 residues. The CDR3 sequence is CASSLALGELFF. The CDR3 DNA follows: TGTGCCAGCAGCTTAGCTCTCGGGGAGCTGTTTTTT.

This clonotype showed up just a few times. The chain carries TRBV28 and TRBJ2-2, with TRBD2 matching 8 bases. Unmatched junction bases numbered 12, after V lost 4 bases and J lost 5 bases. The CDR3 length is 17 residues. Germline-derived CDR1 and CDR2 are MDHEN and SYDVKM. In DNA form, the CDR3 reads TGTGCCAGCAGTTCCCTTTTAAGCGGGAGACATACCGGGGAGCTGTTTTTT. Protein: CASSSLLSGRHTGELFF.

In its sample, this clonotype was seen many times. Written as DNA, the CDR3 is TGCAGCGTTGAACCCCAATGGGGAACCGGGGAGCTGTTTTTT. Translating gives CSVEPQWGTGELFF. This chain links TRBV29-1 with TRBJ2-2, with no clear D. Germline CDR1 and CDR2: SQVTM and ANQGSEA. This CDR3 contains 14 residues. Trimming removed 2 bases at V and 5 bases at J, with 12 bases between.

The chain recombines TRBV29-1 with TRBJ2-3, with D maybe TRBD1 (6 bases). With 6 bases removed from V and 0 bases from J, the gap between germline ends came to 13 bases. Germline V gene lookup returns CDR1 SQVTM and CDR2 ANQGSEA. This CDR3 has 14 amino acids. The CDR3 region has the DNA TGCAGCGTACCGACAGGCGCTAGCACAGATACGCAGTATTTT. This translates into CSVPTGASTDTQYF.